This T cell receptor (beta chain) stems from a study of resident and recirculating memory T cells in vitiligo. The overall study: Whole samples, not sorted cells, were homogenized and used for genomic DNA extraction. Study observations and caveats: Non-conserved TCRs across sites and patients suggested distinct clones per lesion. Vitiligo lesions lacked a unique dominant clone, and clonality varied.

Patients' lesions had not changed for the previous 6 months. CDR3 length: 14 residues. With 1 base clipped from V and 4 bases from J, the junction kept 4 bases outside the gene matches. Germline V gene data show CDR1 as GTSNPN and CDR2 as SVGIG (reference sequence). A note on this clone: Its antigen is still unknown.

Here immunoSEQ multiplex PCR was the method, and the copy in TCRdb shows in-frame clones only, minus some. The data contain around 70,000 clones, 91% of them seen just once; the ten biggest clones take up about 4.9%. Sequenced material: blood. The genes are TRBV30 and TRBJ1-2; 9 bases match TRBD1. The source is a male donor with vitiligo. This CDR3 reads CAWSATGGVYGYTF. The DNA of the CDR3 is TGTGCCTGGAGTGCGACAGGGGGTGTCTATGGCTACACCTTC.